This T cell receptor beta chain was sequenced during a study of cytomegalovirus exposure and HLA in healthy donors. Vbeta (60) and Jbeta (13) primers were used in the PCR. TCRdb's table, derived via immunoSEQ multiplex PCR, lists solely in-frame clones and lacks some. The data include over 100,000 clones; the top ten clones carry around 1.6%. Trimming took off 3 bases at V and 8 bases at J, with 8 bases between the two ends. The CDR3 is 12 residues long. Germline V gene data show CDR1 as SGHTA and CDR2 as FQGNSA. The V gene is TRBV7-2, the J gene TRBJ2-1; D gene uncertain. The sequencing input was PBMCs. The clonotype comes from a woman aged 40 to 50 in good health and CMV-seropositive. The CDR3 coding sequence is TGTGCCAGCAGCTTTTCTACGTATGAGCAGTTCTTC. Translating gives CASSFSTYEQFF.